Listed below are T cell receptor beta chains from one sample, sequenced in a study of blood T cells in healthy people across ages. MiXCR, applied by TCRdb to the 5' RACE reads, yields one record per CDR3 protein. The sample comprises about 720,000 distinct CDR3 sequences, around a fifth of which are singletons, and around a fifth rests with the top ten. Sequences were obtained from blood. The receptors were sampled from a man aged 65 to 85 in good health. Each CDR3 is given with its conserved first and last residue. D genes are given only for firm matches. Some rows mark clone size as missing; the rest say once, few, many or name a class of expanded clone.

CDR3aa: CSARDHGGSTDTQYF
CDR3nt: TGCAGTGCTAGAGATCACGGGGGGTCAACAGATACGCAGTATTTT
d_gene: TRBD2
abundance: .
j_gene: TRBJ2-3
v_gene: TRBV20-1

CDR3aa: CSVEEGTPKNIQYF
CDR3nt: TGCAGCGTTGAAGAGGGGACACCCAAAAACATTCAGTACTTC
d_gene: .
abundance: few
j_gene: TRBJ2-4
v_gene: TRBV29-1

CDR3aa: CASSEWTGAGELFF
CDR3nt: TGCGCCAGCAGCGAATGGACAGGGGCCGGGGAGCTGTTTTTT
d_gene: TRBD1
abundance: .
j_gene: TRBJ2-2
v_gene: TRBV5-1

CDR3aa: CASSLDFPTGAGEKLFF
CDR3nt: TGTGCCAGCAGCTTAGACTTTCCGACAGGGGCAGGGGAAAAACTGTTTTTT
d_gene: TRBD1
abundance: few
j_gene: TRBJ1-4
v_gene: TRBV7-2

CDR3aa: CASSRDGGPYTGELFF
CDR3nt: TGTGCCAGCAGCCGCGACGGGGGGCCCTACACCGGGGAGCTGTTTTTT
d_gene: .
abundance: .
j_gene: TRBJ2-2
v_gene: TRBV7-2

CDR3aa: CASQGYGNSPLHF
CDR3nt: TGTGCCAGCCAAGGATACGGTAATTCACCCCTCCACTTT
d_gene: .
abundance: few
j_gene: TRBJ1-6
v_gene: TRBV6-5

CDR3aa: CASSLGEGTEAFF
CDR3nt: TGTGCCAGCAGTTTAGGGGAGGGCACTGAAGCTTTCTTT
d_gene: .
abundance: many
j_gene: TRBJ1-1
v_gene: TRBV12-3/TRBV12-4

CDR3aa: CASSQAHLGETQYF
CDR3nt: TGTGCCAGCAGCCAAGCGCATCTGGGCGAGACCCAGTACTTC
d_gene: .
abundance: .
j_gene: TRBJ2-5
v_gene: TRBV3-1

CDR3aa: CASSLRGAVGNTIYF
CDR3nt: TGTGCCAGCAGTTTACGGGGGGCGGTTGGAAACACCATATATTTT
d_gene: .
abundance: .
j_gene: TRBJ1-3
v_gene: TRBV28

CDR3aa: CASSLTRGGLGLNEKLFF
CDR3nt: TGTGCCAGCAGTTTAACCCGGGGGGGCTTGGGTCTTAATGAAAAACTGTTTTTT
d_gene: .
abundance: .
j_gene: TRBJ1-4
v_gene: TRBV12-3/TRBV12-4

CDR3aa: CASSYSGVETQYF
CDR3nt: TGTGCCAGCAGTTACTCAGGGGTCGAGACCCAGTACTTC
d_gene: .
abundance: .
j_gene: TRBJ2-5
v_gene: TRBV6-6

CDR3aa: CSAGPGGSEQFF
CDR3nt: TGCAGTGCTGGGCCGGGGGGCTCTGAGCAGTTCTTC
d_gene: .
abundance: .
j_gene: TRBJ2-1
v_gene: TRBV20-1

CDR3aa: CSVVWGVTEAFF
CDR3nt: TGCAGCGTTGTATGGGGGGTTACTGAAGCTTTCTTT
d_gene: .
abundance: .
j_gene: TRBJ1-1
v_gene: TRBV29-1

CDR3aa: CSALPEDRGNVEAFF
CDR3nt: TGCAGTGCTCTCCCCGAGGACAGGGGAAACGTTGAAGCTTTCTTT
d_gene: TRBD1
abundance: .
j_gene: TRBJ1-1
v_gene: TRBV20-1

CDR3aa: CASSPRVGSKNTEAFF
CDR3nt: TGTGCCAGCAGCCCCCGGGTAGGAAGTAAGAACACTGAAGCTTTCTTT
d_gene: .
abundance: .
j_gene: TRBJ1-1
v_gene: TRBV7-8

CDR3aa: CAISEGFTSNEQFF
CDR3nt: TGTGCCATCAGTGAAGGGTTTACTAGCAATGAGCAGTTCTTC
d_gene: .
abundance: few
j_gene: TRBJ2-1
v_gene: TRBV10-3

CDR3aa: CASSLGVPGDEKLFF
CDR3nt: TGTGCCAGCAGTTTAGGGGTCCCGGGAGATGAAAAACTGTTTTTT
d_gene: .
abundance: .
j_gene: TRBJ1-4
v_gene: TRBV12-3/TRBV12-4

CDR3aa: CASSPLGRGGSNEQFF
CDR3nt: TGCGCCAGCAGCCCGCTGGGACGGGGGGGCAGTAATGAGCAGTTCTTC
d_gene: TRBD2
abundance: few
j_gene: TRBJ2-1
v_gene: TRBV5-1

CDR3aa: CASADSAQETQYF
CDR3nt: TGTGCCAGCGCGGACAGTGCACAAGAGACCCAGTACTTC
d_gene: .
abundance: few
j_gene: TRBJ2-5
v_gene: TRBV12-3/TRBV12-4

CDR3aa: CASSLALGTAYNEQFF
CDR3nt: TGCGCCAGCAGCTTGGCCTTAGGGACAGCTTACAATGAGCAGTTCTTC
d_gene: TRBD1
abundance: .
j_gene: TRBJ2-1
v_gene: TRBV5-1

CDR3aa: CASSLRTAGDPLGYEQFF
CDR3nt: TGTGCCAGCAGCTTAAGGACTGCGGGGGACCCTCTTGGGTATGAGCAGTTCTTC
d_gene: TRBD2
abundance: .
j_gene: TRBJ2-1
v_gene: TRBV7-9

CDR3aa: CAISTGANEKLFF
CDR3nt: TGTGCCATCAGTACAGGAGCTAATGAAAAACTGTTTTTT
d_gene: .
abundance: .
j_gene: TRBJ1-4
v_gene: TRBV10-3

CDR3aa: CASSQERWRSYTF
CDR3nt: TGTGCCAGCAGCCAAGAAAGGTGGAGGAGCTACACCTTC
d_gene: .
abundance: few
j_gene: TRBJ1-2
v_gene: TRBV3-1

CDR3aa: CASSFEHGTDTQYF
CDR3nt: TGTGCCAGCAGTTTCGAGCACGGCACAGATACGCAGTATTTT
d_gene: .
abundance: few
j_gene: TRBJ2-3
v_gene: TRBV12-3/TRBV12-4

CDR3aa: CASSPLRLAGANTDTQYF
CDR3nt: TGTGCCAGCTCACCACTAAGACTAGCGGGAGCCAACACAGATACGCAGTATTTT
d_gene: TRBD2
abundance: .
j_gene: TRBJ2-3
v_gene: TRBV18

CDR3aa: CASRNRGYGYTF
CDR3nt: TGTGCCAGCAGGAACAGGGGCTATGGCTACACCTTC
d_gene: TRBD1
abundance: few
j_gene: TRBJ1-2
v_gene: TRBV28

CDR3aa: CASSLVGTAKETQYF
CDR3nt: TGTGCCAGCAGCTTAGTCGGGACGGCTAAAGAGACCCAGTACTTC
d_gene: .
abundance: few
j_gene: TRBJ2-5
v_gene: TRBV7-2

CDR3aa: CASSLEGHTQYF
CDR3nt: TGTGCCAGCAGCTTAGAGGGGCATACGCAGTATTTT
d_gene: .
abundance: few
j_gene: TRBJ2-3
v_gene: TRBV7-2

CDR3aa: CASSFRTTAYEQYF
CDR3nt: TGTGCCAGCAGTTTTCGGACAACCGCCTACGAGCAGTACTTC
d_gene: .
abundance: .
j_gene: TRBJ2-7
v_gene: TRBV12-3/TRBV12-4

CDR3aa: CASSRGLDEQFF
CDR3nt: TGTGCCAGCAGCCGGGGACTAGATGAGCAGTTCTTC
d_gene: TRBD2
abundance: .
j_gene: TRBJ2-1
v_gene: TRBV7-8

CDR3aa: CSASAGGSYEQYF
CDR3nt: TGCAGTGCTAGTGCGGGGGGGTCCTACGAGCAGTACTTC
d_gene: TRBD2
abundance: few
j_gene: TRBJ2-7
v_gene: TRBV20-1

CDR3aa: CSADTQYF
CDR3nt: TGCAGTGCAGATACGCAGTATTTT
d_gene: .
abundance: .
j_gene: TRBJ2-3
v_gene: TRBV20-1

CDR3aa: CASSSIQQSTDTQYF
CDR3nt: TGCGCCAGCAGCTCGATCCAGCAGAGCACAGATACGCAGTATTTT
d_gene: .
abundance: .
j_gene: TRBJ2-3
v_gene: TRBV5-1

CDR3aa: CASSSWRQETQYF
CDR3nt: TGTGCCAGCAGCTCCTGGAGGCAAGAGACCCAGTACTTC
d_gene: .
abundance: .
j_gene: TRBJ2-5
v_gene: TRBV3-1

CDR3aa: CASSYFQGSQETQYF
CDR3nt: TGTGCCAGCAGTTATTTCCAGGGGAGCCAAGAGACCCAGTACTTC
d_gene: .
abundance: many
j_gene: TRBJ2-5
v_gene: TRBV12-3/TRBV12-4

CDR3aa: CAISEGALDTQYF
CDR3nt: TGTGCCATCAGTGAGGGAGCGTTGGATACGCAGTATTTT
d_gene: .
abundance: few
j_gene: TRBJ2-3
v_gene: TRBV10-3

CDR3aa: CSARDGRNYGYTF
CDR3nt: TGCAGTGCTAGAGACGGACGGAACTATGGCTACACCTTC
d_gene: .
abundance: many
j_gene: TRBJ1-2
v_gene: TRBV20-1

CDR3aa: CSAAAAGGTDTQYF
CDR3nt: TGCAGTGCCGCGGCGGCGGGGGGCACAGATACGCAGTATTTT
d_gene: TRBD2
abundance: few
j_gene: TRBJ2-3
v_gene: TRBV20-1